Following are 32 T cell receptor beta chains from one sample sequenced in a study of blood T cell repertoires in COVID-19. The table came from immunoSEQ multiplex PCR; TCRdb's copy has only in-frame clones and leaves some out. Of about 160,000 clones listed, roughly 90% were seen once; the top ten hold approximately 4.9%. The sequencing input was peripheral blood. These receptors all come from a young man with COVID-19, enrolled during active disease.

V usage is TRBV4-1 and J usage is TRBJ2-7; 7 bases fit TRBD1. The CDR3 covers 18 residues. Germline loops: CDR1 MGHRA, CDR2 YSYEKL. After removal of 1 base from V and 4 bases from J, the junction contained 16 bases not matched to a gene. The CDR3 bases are TGCGCCAGCAGCCAAGCGAAGCAATCAGGGGGTGTCGGGTACGAGCAGTACTTC. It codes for CASSQAKQSGGVGYEQYF.

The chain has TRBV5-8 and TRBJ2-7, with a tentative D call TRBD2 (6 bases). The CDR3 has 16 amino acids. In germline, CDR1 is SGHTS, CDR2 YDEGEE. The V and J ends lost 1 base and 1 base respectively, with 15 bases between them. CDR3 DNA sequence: TGTGCCAGCAGCTTGTTTTCGGGAGTGGGGTCCTACGAGCAGTACTTC. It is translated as CASSLFSGVGSYEQYF.

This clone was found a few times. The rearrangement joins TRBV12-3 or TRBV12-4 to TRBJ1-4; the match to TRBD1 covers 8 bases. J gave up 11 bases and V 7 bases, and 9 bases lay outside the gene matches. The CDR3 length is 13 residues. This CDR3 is CASTRGTGGKLFF. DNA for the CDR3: TGTGCCAGCACCCGAGGGACAGGTGGGAAACTGTTTTTT.

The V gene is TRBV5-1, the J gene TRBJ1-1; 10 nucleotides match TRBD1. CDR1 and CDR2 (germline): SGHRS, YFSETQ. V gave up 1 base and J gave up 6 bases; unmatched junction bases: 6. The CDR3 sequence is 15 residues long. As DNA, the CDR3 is TGCGCCAGCAGCTTGTGGGACAGGGGAATCCCTGAAGCTTTCTTT. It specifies CASSLWDRGIPEAFF. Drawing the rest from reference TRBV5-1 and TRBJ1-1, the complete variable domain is KAGVTQTPRYLIKTRGQQVTLSCSPISGHRSVSWYQQTPGQGLQFLFEYFSETQRNKGNFPGRFSGRQFSNSRSEMNVSTLELGDSALYLCASSLWDRGIPEAFFGQGTRLTVV.

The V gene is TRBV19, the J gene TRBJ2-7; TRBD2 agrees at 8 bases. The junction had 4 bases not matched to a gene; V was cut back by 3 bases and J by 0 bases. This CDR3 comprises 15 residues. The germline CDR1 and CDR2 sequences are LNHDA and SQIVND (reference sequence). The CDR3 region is CASSMTTSGSYEQYF. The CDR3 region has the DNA TGTGCCAGTAGTATGACCACTAGCGGCTCCTACGAGCAGTACTTC.

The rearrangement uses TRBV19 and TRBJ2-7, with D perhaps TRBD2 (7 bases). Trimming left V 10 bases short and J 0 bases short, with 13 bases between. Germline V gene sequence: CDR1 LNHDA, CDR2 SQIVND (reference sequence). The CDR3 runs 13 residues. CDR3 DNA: TGTGCCACCAGCGGGGACAACTCCTACGAGCAGTACTTC. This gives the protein CATSGDNSYEQYF.

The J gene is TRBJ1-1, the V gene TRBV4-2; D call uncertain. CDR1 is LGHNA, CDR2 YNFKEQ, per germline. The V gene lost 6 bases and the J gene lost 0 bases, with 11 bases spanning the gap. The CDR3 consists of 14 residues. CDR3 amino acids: CASSQEGLNTEAFF. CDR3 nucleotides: TGTGCCAGCAGTCAGGAGGGCTTGAACACTGAAGCTTTCTTT.

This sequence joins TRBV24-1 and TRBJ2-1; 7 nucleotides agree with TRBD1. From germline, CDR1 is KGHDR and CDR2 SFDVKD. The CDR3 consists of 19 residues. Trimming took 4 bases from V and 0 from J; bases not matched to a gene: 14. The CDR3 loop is CATSEPTDRINPSYNEQFF. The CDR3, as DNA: TGTGCCACCAGTGAACCAACGGACAGGATTAATCCCTCCTACAATGAGCAGTTCTTC.

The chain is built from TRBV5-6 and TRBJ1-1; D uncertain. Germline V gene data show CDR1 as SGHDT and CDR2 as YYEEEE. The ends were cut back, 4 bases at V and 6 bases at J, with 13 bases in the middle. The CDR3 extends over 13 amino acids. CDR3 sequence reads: CASSIVRGSEAFF. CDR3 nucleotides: TGTGCCAGCAGCATAGTCCGGGGATCTGAAGCTTTCTTT.

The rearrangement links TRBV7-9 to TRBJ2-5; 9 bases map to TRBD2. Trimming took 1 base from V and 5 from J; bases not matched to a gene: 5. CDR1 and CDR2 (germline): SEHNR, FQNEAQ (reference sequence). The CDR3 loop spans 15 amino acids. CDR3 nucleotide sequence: TGTGCCAGCAGCTTAGGCGGGGGGGCCGGGGAGACCCAGTACTTC. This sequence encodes CASSLGGGAGETQYF.

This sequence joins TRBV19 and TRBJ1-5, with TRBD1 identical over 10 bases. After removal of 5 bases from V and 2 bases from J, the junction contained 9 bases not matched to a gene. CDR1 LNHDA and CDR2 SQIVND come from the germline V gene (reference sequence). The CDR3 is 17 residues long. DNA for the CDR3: TGTGCCAGTAGTCCCAGGGACAGGGGAACGGGCAATCAGCCCCAGCATTTT. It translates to CASSPRDRGTGNQPQHF.

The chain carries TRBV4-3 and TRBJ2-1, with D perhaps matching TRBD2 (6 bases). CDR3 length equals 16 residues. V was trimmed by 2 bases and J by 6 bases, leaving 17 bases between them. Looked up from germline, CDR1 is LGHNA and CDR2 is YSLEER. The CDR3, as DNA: TGCGCCAGCAGCCAATCGTTCACCGGGAGAGGCAATGAGCAGTTCTTC. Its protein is CASSQSFTGRGNEQFF.

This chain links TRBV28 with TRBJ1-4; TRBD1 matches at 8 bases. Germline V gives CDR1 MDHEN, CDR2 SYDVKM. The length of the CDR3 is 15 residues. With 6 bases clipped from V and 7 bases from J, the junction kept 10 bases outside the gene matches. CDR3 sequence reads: CASRTPGTGFEKLFF. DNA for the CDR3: TGTGCCAGCAGAACCCCCGGGACAGGTTTTGAAAAACTGTTTTTT. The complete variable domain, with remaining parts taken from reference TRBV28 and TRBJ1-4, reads DVKVTQSSRYLVKRTGEKVFLECVQDMDHENMFWYRQDPGLGLRLIYFSYDVKMKEKGDIPEGYSVSREKKERFSLILESASTNQTSMYLCASRTPGTGFEKLFFGSGTQLSVL.

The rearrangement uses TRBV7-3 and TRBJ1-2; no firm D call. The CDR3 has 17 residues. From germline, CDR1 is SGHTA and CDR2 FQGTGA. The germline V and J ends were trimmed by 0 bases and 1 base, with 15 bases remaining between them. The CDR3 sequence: CASSLTRNRYYNYGYTF. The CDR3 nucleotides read TGTGCCAGCAGCTTAACTAGGAACAGATATTATAACTATGGCTACACCTTC.

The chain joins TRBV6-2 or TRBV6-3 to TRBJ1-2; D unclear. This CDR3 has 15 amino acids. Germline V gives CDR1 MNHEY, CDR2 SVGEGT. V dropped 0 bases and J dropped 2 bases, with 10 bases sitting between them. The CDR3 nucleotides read TGTGCCAGCAGTTACTCGGCGGCAGACAACTATGGCTACACCTTC. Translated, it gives CASSYSAADNYGYTF.

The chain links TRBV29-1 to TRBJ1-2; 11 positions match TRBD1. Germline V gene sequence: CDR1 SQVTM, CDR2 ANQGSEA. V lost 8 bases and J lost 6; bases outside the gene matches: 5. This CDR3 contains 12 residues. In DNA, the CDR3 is TGCAGCTCCCGGGGACAGGGGGATGGCTACACCTTC. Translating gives CSSRGQGDGYTF.

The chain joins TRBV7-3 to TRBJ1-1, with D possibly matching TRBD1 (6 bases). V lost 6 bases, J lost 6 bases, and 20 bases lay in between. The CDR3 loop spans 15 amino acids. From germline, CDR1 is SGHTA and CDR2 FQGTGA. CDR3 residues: CASRIQDSSGSEAFF. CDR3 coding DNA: TGTGCCAGCAGAATCCAGGACAGCTCCGGCTCTGAAGCTTTCTTT.

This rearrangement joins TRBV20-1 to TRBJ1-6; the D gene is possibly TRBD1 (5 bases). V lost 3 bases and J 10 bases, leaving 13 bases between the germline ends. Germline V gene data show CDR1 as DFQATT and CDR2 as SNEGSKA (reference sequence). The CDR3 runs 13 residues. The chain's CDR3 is CSASSGVRSPLHF. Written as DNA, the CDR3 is TGCAGTGCTAGTTCGGGGGTTCGCTCACCCCTCCACTTT.

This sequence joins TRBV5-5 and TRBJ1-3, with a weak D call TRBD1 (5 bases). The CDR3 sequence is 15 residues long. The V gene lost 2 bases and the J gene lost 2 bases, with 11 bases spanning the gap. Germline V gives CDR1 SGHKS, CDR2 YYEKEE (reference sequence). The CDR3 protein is CASSLSGIPGNTIYF. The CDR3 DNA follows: TGTGCCAGCAGCTTATCAGGGATCCCTGGAAACACCATATATTTT.

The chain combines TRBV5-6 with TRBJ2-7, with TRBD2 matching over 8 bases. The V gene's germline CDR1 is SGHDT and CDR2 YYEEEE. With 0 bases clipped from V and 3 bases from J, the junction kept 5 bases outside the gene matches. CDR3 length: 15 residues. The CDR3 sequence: CASSLGLGTSYEQYF. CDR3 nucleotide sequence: TGTGCCAGCAGCTTGGGGCTCGGGACTAGCTACGAGCAGTACTTC.

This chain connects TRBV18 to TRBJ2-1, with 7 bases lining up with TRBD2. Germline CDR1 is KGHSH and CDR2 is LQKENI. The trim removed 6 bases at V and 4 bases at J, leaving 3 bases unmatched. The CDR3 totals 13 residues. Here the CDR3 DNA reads TGTGCCAGCTCGCTAGCGGAATACAATGAGCAGTTCTTC. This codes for CASSLAEYNEQFF.

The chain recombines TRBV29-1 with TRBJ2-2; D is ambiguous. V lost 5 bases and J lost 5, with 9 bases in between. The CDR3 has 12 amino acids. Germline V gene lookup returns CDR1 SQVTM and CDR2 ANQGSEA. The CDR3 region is CSVLRGTGELFF. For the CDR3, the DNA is TGCAGCGTTCTCAGAGGTACCGGGGAGCTGTTTTTT.

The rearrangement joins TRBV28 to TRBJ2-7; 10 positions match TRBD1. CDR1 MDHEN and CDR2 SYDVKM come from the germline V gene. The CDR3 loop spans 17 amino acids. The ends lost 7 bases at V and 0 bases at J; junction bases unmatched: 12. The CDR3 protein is CASTLSGQGYPSYEQYF. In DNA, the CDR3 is TGTGCCAGCACCCTCTCGGGACAGGGGTACCCCTCCTACGAGCAGTACTTC.

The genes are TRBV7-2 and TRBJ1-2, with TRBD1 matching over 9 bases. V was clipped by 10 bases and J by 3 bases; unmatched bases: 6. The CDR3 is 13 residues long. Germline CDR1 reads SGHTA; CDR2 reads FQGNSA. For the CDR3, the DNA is TGTGCCACCATGACAGGGGGGGACTATGGCTACACCTTC. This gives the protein CATMTGGDYGYTF. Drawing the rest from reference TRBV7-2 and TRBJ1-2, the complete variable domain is GAGVSQSPSNKVTEKGKDVELRCDPISGHTALYWYRQSLGQGLEFLIYFQGNSAPDKSGLPSDRFSAERTGGSVSTLTIQRTQQEDSAVYLCATMTGGDYGYTFGSGTRLTVV.

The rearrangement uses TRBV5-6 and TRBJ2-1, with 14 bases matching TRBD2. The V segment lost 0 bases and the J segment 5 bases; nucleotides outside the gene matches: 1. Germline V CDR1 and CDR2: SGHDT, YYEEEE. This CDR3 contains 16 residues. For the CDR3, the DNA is TGTGCCAGCAGCTTGGCGGGACTAGCGGGGGACAATGAGCAGTTCTTC. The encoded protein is CASSLAGLAGDNEQFF.

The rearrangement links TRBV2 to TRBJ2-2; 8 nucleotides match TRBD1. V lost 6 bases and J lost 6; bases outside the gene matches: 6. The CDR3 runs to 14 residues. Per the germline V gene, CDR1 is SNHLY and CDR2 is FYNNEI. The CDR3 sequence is CASRLDRGSGELFF. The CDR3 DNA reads TGTGCCAGCAGGCTCGACAGGGGATCCGGGGAGCTGTTTTTT.

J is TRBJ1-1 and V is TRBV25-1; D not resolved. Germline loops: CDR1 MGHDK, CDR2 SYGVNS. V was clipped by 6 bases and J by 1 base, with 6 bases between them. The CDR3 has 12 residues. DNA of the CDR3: TGTGCCAGCAGAGAGCCGAACACTGAAGCTTTCTTT. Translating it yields CASREPNTEAFF.

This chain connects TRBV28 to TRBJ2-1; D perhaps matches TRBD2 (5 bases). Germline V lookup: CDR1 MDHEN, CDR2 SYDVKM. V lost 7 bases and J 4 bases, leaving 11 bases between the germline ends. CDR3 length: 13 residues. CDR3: CASNSGNYNEQFF. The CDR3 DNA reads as TGTGCCAGCAACTCCGGGAATTACAATGAGCAGTTCTTC.

The CDR3 region has the DNA TGTGCCATCAGTGTTAGGGACAGGGCCTCCTACGAGCAGTACTTC. Residues: CAISVRDRASYEQYF. V is TRBV10-3 and J is TRBJ2-7; the match to TRBD1 covers 9 bases. The J segment lost 0 bases and the V segment lost 4 bases, leaving 4 bases of the junction unmatched. The germline gives CDR1 ENHRY, CDR2 SYGVKD. The CDR3 loop spans 15 amino acids.

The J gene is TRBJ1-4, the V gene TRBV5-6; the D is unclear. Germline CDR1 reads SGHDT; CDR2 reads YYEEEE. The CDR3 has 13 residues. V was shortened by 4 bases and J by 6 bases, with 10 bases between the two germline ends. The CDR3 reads CASSREADEKLFF. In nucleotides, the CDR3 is TGTGCCAGCAGCCGGGAGGCCGATGAAAAACTGTTTTTT. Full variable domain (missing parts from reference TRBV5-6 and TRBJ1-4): DAGVTQSPTHLIKTRGQQVTLRCSPKSGHDTVSWYQQALGQGPQFIFQYYEEEERQRGNFPDRFSGHQFPNYSSELNVNALLLGDSALYLCASSREADEKLFFGSGTQLSVL.

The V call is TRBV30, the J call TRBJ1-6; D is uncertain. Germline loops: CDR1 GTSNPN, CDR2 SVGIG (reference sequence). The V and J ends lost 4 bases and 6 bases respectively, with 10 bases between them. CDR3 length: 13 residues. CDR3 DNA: TGTGCCTGGAACCGGGATACTAATTCACCCCTCCACTTT. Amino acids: CAWNRDTNSPLHF.

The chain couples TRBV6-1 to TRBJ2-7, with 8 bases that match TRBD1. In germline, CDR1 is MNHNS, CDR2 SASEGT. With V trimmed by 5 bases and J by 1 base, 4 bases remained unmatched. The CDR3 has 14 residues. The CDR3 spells CASSLQGVSYEQYF. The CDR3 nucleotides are TGTGCCAGCAGTTTACAGGGGGTATCCTACGAGCAGTACTTC.